The 28 T cell receptor beta chains listed next were all sequenced from one sample in a study of PD-1 blockade in classical Hodgkin lymphoma (dated by TCRdb to the early 2020s). The time point label for this specimen denotes: cycle 4 day 1 (C4D1), after about 6 weeks of nivolumab. Relapse after autologous stem cell transplantation had occurred in all trial patients, and cohorts A, B and C were distinguished by prior brentuximab vedotin exposure. Preparation of the library involved the immunoSEQ multiplex PCR assay. TCRdb retrieved this table from immuneACCESS and kept in-frame rearrangements only. Not all clones are present; in checked studies, unresolved V genes account for under half, and no reason is known for the remainder. Counted in this sample were just under 65,000 clones; approximately 94% of them appeared once. The top ten constitute around 8% of the sample. Sequences were derived from peripheral blood mononuclear cells (PBMCs), sampled before the fourth cycle of nivolumab. All receptors come from a human donor with classical Hodgkin lymphoma.

The V gene is TRBV5-5, the J gene TRBJ1-5, with TRBD1 matching over 8 bases. The CDR3 covers 17 residues. The germline CDR1 and CDR2 sequences are SGHKS and YYEKEE (reference sequence). The V and J ends lost 0 bases and 5 bases, in that order; junction bases with no gene match: 10. The CDR3 is CASSLGAGGARDQPQHF. The CDR3 nucleotides are TGTGCCAGCAGCTTGGGGGCAGGGGGCGCACGGGATCAGCCCCAGCATTTT.

The chain is built from TRBV18 and TRBJ2-5; 8 bases agree with TRBD2. Germline CDR1 reads KGHSH; CDR2 reads LQKENI. The V segment lost 3 bases and the J segment 5 bases; nucleotides outside the gene matches: 8. CDR3 length: 15 amino acids. The CDR3 DNA sequence: TGTGCCAGCTCACCCAATAGCGGGGAGCGGGAGACCCAGTACTTC. Encoded protein: CASSPNSGERETQYF. Full variable domain (remainder filled in from reference TRBV18 and TRBJ2-5): NAGVMQNPRHLVRRRGQEARLRCSPMKGHSHVYWYRQLPEEGLKFMVYLQKENIIDESGMPKERFSAEFPKEGPSILRIQQVVRGDSAAYFCASSPNSGERETQYFGPGTRLLVL.

J is TRBJ1-1 and V is TRBV10-1, with unresolved D. CDR3 length: 15 amino acids. Germline-derived CDR1 and CDR2 are WNHNN and SYGVQD (reference sequence). The V end lost 6 bases, the J end lost 5 bases, and 19 bases lay between the germline ends. The CDR3 DNA follows: TGCGCCAGCAGCCCCTTAGTAGTCCTGAGAACTGAAGCTTTCTTT. It encodes CASSPLVVLRTEAFF.

Points on this clone: Other DNA sequences in this sample translate to the same CDR3. This rearrangement joins TRBV28 to TRBJ2-7, with D perhaps TRBD1 (5 bases). From germline, CDR1 is MDHEN and CDR2 SYDVKM. The V end was cut by 3 bases, the J end by 1 base, with 7 bases between. The CDR3 is made up of 13 amino acids. CDR3 protein: CASSFAGSYEQYF. DNA of the CDR3: TGTGCCAGCAGTTTTGCAGGGTCCTACGAGCAGTACTTC.

A few counts support this clone. The chain carries TRBV18 and TRBJ1-5; D is ambiguous. Germline values: CDR1 KGHSH, CDR2 LQKENI. With 2 bases removed from V and 1 base from J, the gap between germline ends came to 12 bases. The CDR3 length is 16 residues. CDR3 region: CASSPRASDSNQPQHF. The CDR3 DNA reads TGTGCCAGCTCACCAAGGGCCTCGGACAGCAATCAGCCCCAGCATTTT.

V gene TRBV5-4 combines with J gene TRBJ1-1, with TRBD1 identical over 7 bases. V was pared by 6 bases and J by 2 bases, with 7 bases of the junction left unmatched. In germline, CDR1 is SGHNT, CDR2 YYREEE (reference sequence). The length of the CDR3 is 14 residues. The CDR3 coding sequence is TGTGCCAGCAACCCGGACAGGCTCAACACTGAAGCTTTCTTT. Protein sequence: CASNPDRLNTEAFF. Full variable domain (remainder filled in from reference TRBV5-4 and TRBJ1-1): ETGVTQSPTHLIKTRGQQVTLRCSSQSGHNTVSWYQQALGQGPQFIFQYYREEENGRGNFPPRFSGLQFPNYSSELNVNALELDDSALYLCASNPDRLNTEAFFGQGTRLTVV.

The table lists this clone with a few counts. The chain is built from TRBV2 and TRBJ2-1; 8 bases fit TRBD2. Germline V gene data show CDR1 as SNHLY and CDR2 as FYNNEI. This CDR3 is 14 amino acids long. Losses at the gene ends were 6 bases for V and 7 bases for J; bases not matched to a gene: 8. The CDR3 region is CASSDGRAGNEQFF. As DNA, the CDR3 is TGTGCCAGCAGCGACGGGAGGGCGGGGAATGAGCAGTTCTTC.

This chain links TRBV10-3 with TRBJ2-2; D is ambiguous. CDR1 ENHRY and CDR2 SYGVKD come from the germline V gene. The CDR3 consists of 15 residues. V lost 0 bases and J 1 base, leaving 6 bases between the germline ends. The CDR3: CAISESKVNTGELFF. DNA of the CDR3: TGTGCCATCAGTGAGTCGAAAGTGAACACCGGGGAGCTGTTTTTT.

The chain's CDR3 is CASSFPGPRYEQYF. For the CDR3, the DNA is TGTGCCAGCAGTTTCCCAGGGCCTAGATACGAGCAGTACTTC. V and J are TRBV28 and TRBJ2-7, with D perhaps TRBD1 (5 bases). This CDR3 has 14 amino acids. Trimming removed 3 bases at V and 4 bases at J, with 13 bases between. Germline V gene data show CDR1 as MDHEN and CDR2 as SYDVKM.

V usage is TRBV20-1 and J usage is TRBJ2-1; D remains ambiguous. The CDR3 has 11 residues. Between the trimmed V and J ends, which lost 5 bases and 4 bases, there was a span of 6 bases. Per the germline V gene, CDR1 is DFQATT and CDR2 is SNEGSKA (reference sequence). The CDR3 protein is CSAPSYNEQFF. The CDR3 DNA reads as TGCAGTGCTCCCAGTTACAATGAGCAGTTCTTC.

This CDR3 is CASSHGELFF. As DNA, the CDR3 is TGTGCCAGTAGTCATGGGGAGCTGTTTTTT. The rearrangement joins TRBV19 to TRBJ2-2; D gene uncertain. Germline lookup yields CDR1 LNHDA and CDR2 SQIVND (reference sequence). This CDR3 has 10 amino acids. V was clipped by 5 bases and J by 8 bases, with 3 bases between them.

The V gene is TRBV7-2, the J gene TRBJ2-5; D is possibly TRBD2 (6 bases). The DNA end favors TRBJ2-7, so the J call may be wrong. There are 16 residues in the CDR3. Germline V gene sequence: CDR1 SGHTA, CDR2 FQGNSA. The CDR3 protein is CASSLSSGGVSYEQYF. The CDR3 nucleotides are TGTGCCAGCAGCTTAAGCTCCGGGGGTGTGTCATACGAGCAGTACTTC.

The genes are TRBV7-2 and TRBJ2-4; the D is unclear. Germline-derived CDR1 and CDR2 are SGHTA and FQGNSA. The CDR3 consists of 13 residues. V lost 7 bases, J lost 0 bases, and 7 bases lay in between. In nucleotides, the CDR3 is TGTGCCAGCACCCAGATAGCCAAAAACATTCAGTACTTC. Amino acid sequence: CASTQIAKNIQYF.

Here the CDR3 reads CASSLLGMGNQPQHF. CDR3 coding DNA: TGTGCCAGCAGTTTACTGGGTATGGGCAATCAGCCCCAGCATTTT. V is TRBV27 and J is TRBJ1-5; unclear D gene. Trimming stripped 2 bases from V and 2 bases from J, with 10 bases between. This CDR3 contains 15 residues. Per the germline V gene, CDR1 is MNHEY and CDR2 is SMNVEV (reference sequence).

The chain couples TRBV9 to TRBJ1-1; D is ambiguous. The germline V gene encodes CDR1 SGDLS and CDR2 YYNGEE. With 0 bases removed from V and 8 bases from J, the gap between germline ends came to 11 bases. This CDR3 spans 13 amino acids. The CDR3 region has the DNA TGTGCCAGCAGCGTAGGTGGGCGGCAGGAAGCTTTCTTT. Encoded protein: CASSVGGRQEAFF.

The chain has TRBV11-2 and TRBJ2-1; D may be TRBD1 (6 bases). Trimming took off 5 bases at V and 3 bases at J, with 11 bases between the two ends. The CDR3 runs to 14 residues. Germline lookup yields CDR1 SGHAT and CDR2 FQNNGV. CDR3 sequence: CASSRPQGYNEQFF. CDR3 nucleotides: TGTGCCAGCAGCAGGCCACAGGGCTACAATGAGCAGTTCTTC.

A single count supports this clone. The gene calls are TRBV4-1 and TRBJ2-7, with 9 positions matching TRBD2. CDR1 and CDR2 from the germline V gene are MGHRA and YSYEKL. CDR3 size: 15 residues. Losses at the gene ends were 4 bases for V and 2 bases for J; bases not matched to a gene: 6. CDR3 residues: CASSLNSGGTYEQYF. CDR3 nucleotides: TGCGCCAGCAGCCTTAATAGCGGGGGTACCTACGAGCAGTACTTC.

The chain carries TRBV6-1 and TRBJ2-3, with no clear D. Germline assignment: CDR1 MNHNS and CDR2 SASEGT. This CDR3 contains 15 residues. Between the trimmed V and J ends, which lost 6 bases and 0 bases, there was a span of 13 bases. The CDR3 reads CASRPVGVSTDTQYF. The CDR3 nucleotides are TGTGCCAGCAGGCCAGTAGGAGTTAGCACAGATACGCAGTATTTT.

The chain links TRBV27 to TRBJ2-3; TRBD2 might be the D (6 bases). This CDR3 comprises 12 residues. Per germline, CDR1 MNHEY and CDR2 SMNVEV (reference sequence). V was trimmed by 0 bases and J by 10 bases, leaving 8 bases between them. CDR3 loop: CASSLSEGPQYF. CDR3 sequence (DNA): TGTGCCAGCAGTTTATCGGAGGGACCGCAGTATTTT.

J is TRBJ2-7 and V is TRBV2, with 10 bases that match TRBD1. With V trimmed by 10 bases and J by 4 bases, 7 bases remained unmatched. The CDR3 runs 13 residues. Germline V gene data show CDR1 as SNHLY and CDR2 as FYNNEI. DNA for the CDR3: TGTGCCAACCGACAGGGGGCTACTTACGAGCAGTACTTC. Translated: CANRQGATYEQYF.

The chain has TRBV5-1 and TRBJ2-6; TRBD1 matches 7 bases. This CDR3 contains 16 residues. In germline, CDR1 is SGHRS, CDR2 YFSETQ. Unmatched junction bases numbered 4, after V lost 0 bases and J lost 4 bases. CDR3 sequence reads: CASSLGGTVGANVLTF. Written as DNA, the CDR3 is TGCGCCAGCAGCTTGGGAGGGACAGTCGGGGCCAACGTCCTGACTTTC. Full variable domain (missing parts from reference TRBV5-1 and TRBJ2-6): KAGVTQTPRYLIKTRGQQVTLSCSPISGHRSVSWYQQTPGQGLQFLFEYFSETQRNKGNFPGRFSGRQFSNSRSEMNVSTLELGDSALYLCASSLGGTVGANVLTFGAGSRLTVL.

This chain links TRBV4-1 with TRBJ2-3; 8 bases are shared with TRBD2. The CDR3 consists of 14 residues. Losses at the gene ends were 3 bases for V and 5 bases for J; bases not matched to a gene: 4. The germline CDR1 and CDR2 sequences are MGHRA and YSYEKL. CDR3 DNA: TGCGCCAGCAGCCAGCTAGCGGGTAGAGATACGCAGTATTTT. Protein sequence: CASSQLAGRDTQYF.

The V gene is TRBV5-4, the J gene TRBJ2-7; 11 bases line up with TRBD1. The CDR3 contains 15 residues. Germline CDR1 and CDR2: SGHNT and YYREEE (reference sequence). Trimming cost V 4 bases and J 4 bases; bases outside gene matches: 7. The CDR3 DNA reads TGTGCCAGCAGCCCCGTTGGGACAGGGGGTTACGAGCAGTACTTC. The encoded protein is CASSPVGTGGYEQYF.

The chain joins TRBV10-3 to TRBJ2-7, with D possibly TRBD2 on 5 matching bases. Per the germline V gene, CDR1 is ENHRY and CDR2 is SYGVKD. Deletions cut 6 bases from V and 3 bases from J, with 21 bases between. This CDR3 comprises 16 residues. CDR3 loop: CAIRPERSGVGYEQYF. DNA for the CDR3: TGTGCCATCAGACCAGAAAGATCCGGGGTCGGCTACGAGCAGTACTTC.

This clone was detected once. The genes are TRBV5-6 and TRBJ2-1; perhaps TRBD2 as D (6 bases). Germline V gene sequence: CDR1 SGHDT, CDR2 YYEEEE. This CDR3 comprises 18 residues. The ends were cut back, 0 bases at V and 0 bases at J, with 16 bases in the middle. CDR3 coding DNA: TGTGCCAGCAGCTTGGGTCCCCAGCGGGTAGACTCCTACAATGAGCAGTTCTTC. It translates to CASSLGPQRVDSYNEQFF.

This chain connects TRBV28 to TRBJ1-4; D perhaps matches TRBD1 (5 bases). V was pared by 1 base and J by 7 bases, with 10 bases between. This CDR3 comprises 14 residues. Per the germline V gene, CDR1 is MDHEN and CDR2 is SYDVKM. Here the CDR3 DNA reads TGTGCCAGCAGTTTATTTGGGGGTACTGAAAAACTGTTTTTT. The encoded protein is CASSLFGGTEKLFF.

This clone was counted a few times. The genes are TRBV19 and TRBJ1-6; 10 bases map to TRBD1. The CDR3 consists of 15 residues. The V gene's germline CDR1 is LNHDA and CDR2 SQIVND (reference sequence). V lost 7 bases and J lost 9; bases outside the gene matches: 9. CDR3 sequence: CASTVGDRGISPLHF. The CDR3 nucleotides read TGTGCCAGTACGGTGGGGGACAGGGGAATTTCACCCCTCCACTTT.

The chain joins TRBV29-1 to TRBJ1-1; D call uncertain. Trimming cost V 3 bases and J 7 bases, with 12 bases left between them. The germline V gene encodes CDR1 SQVTM and CDR2 ANQGSEA. The CDR3 is 12 amino acids. The CDR3 sequence is CSVDIRVNEAFF. The CDR3 DNA is TGCAGCGTTGATATTAGGGTAAATGAAGCTTTCTTT.